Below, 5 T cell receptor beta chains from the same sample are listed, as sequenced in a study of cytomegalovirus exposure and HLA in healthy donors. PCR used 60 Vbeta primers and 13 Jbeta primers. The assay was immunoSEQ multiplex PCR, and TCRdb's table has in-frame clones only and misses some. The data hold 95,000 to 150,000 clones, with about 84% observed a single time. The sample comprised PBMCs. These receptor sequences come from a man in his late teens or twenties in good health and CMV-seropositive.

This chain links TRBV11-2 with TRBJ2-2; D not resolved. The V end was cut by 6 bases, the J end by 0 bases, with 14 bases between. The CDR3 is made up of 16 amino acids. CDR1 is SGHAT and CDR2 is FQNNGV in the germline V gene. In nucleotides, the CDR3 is TGTGCCAGCAGTCGATCAACTGTGACGAACACCGGGGAGCTGTTTTTT. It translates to CASSRSTVTNTGELFF.

The CDR3 here is CASSATYNEQFF. The CDR3, as DNA: TGCGCCAGCAGTGCGACATACAATGAGCAGTTCTTC. The V call is TRBV10-1, the J call TRBJ2-1; D uncertain. This CDR3 has 12 residues. V gave up 4 bases and J gave up 4 bases, with 5 bases separating them. Germline V CDR1 and CDR2: WNHNN, SYGVQD (reference sequence).

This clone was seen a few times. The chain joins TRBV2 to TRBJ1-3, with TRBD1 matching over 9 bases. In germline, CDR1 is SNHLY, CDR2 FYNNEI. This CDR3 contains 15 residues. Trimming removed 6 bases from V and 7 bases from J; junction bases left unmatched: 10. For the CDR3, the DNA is TGTGCCAGCAGGCGCGGGACAGGGCTTCGGAACACCATATATTTT. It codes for CASRRGTGLRNTIYF.

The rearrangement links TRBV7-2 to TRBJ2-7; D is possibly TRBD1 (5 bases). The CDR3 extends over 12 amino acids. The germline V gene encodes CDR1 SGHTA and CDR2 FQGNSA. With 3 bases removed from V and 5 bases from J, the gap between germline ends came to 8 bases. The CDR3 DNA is TGTGCCAGCAGCTTGCAGGGCAACGAGCAGTACTTC. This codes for CASSLQGNEQYF.

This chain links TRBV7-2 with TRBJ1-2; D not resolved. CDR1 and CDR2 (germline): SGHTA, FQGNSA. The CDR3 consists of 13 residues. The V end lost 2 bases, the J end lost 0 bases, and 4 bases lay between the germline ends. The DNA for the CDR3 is TGTGCCAGCAGCTTACCGGCTAACTATGGCTACACCTTC. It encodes CASSLPANYGYTF.